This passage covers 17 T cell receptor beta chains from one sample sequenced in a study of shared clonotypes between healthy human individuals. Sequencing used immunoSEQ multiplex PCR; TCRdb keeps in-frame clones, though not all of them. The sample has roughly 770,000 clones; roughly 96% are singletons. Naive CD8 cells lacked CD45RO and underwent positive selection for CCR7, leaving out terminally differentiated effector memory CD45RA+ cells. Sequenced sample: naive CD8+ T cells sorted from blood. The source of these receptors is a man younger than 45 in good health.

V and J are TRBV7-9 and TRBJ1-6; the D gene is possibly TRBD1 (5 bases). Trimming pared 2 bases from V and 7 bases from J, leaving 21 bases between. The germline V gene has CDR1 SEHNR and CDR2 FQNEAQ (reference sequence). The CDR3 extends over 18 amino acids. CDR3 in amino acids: CASSLRAGTAWGNSPLHF. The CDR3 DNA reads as TGTGCCAGCAGCTTAAGGGCAGGGACGGCGTGGGGGAATTCACCCCTCCACTTT. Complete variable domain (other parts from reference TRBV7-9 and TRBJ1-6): DTGVSQNPRHKITKRGQNVTFRCDPISEHNRLYWYRQTLGQGPEFLTYFQNEAQLEKSRLLSDRFSAERPKGSFSTLEIQRTEQGDSAMYLCASSLRAGTAWGNSPLHFGNGTRLTVT.

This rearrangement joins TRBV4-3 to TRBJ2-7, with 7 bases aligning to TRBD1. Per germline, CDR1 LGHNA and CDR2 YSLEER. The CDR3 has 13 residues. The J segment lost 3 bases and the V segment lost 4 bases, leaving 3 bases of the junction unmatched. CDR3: CASSPGTDYEQYF. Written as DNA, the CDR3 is TGCGCCAGCAGCCCCGGGACAGACTACGAGCAGTACTTC.

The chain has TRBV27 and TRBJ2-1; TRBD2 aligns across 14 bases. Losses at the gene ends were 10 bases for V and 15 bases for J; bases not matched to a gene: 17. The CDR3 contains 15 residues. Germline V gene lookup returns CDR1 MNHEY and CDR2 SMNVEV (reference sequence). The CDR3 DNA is TGTGCCACAAACCAGGGGACTAGCGGGAGCTTGGGGGCGTTCTTC. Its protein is CATNQGTSGSLGAFF.

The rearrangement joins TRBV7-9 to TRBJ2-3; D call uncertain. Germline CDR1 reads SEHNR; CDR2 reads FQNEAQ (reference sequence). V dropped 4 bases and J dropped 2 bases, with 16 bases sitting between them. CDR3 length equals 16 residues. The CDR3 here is CASSSKVSPYTDTQYF. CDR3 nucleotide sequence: TGTGCCAGCAGCTCCAAGGTGTCCCCATACACAGATACGCAGTATTTT.

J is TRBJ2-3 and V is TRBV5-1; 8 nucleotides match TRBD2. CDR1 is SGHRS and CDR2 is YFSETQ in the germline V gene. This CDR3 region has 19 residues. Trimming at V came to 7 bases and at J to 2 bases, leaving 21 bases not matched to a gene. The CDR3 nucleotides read TGCGCCAGCGCCGGTGTGCCGGGAGGGCCCCATCCACTCACAGATACGCAGTATTTT. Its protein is CASAGVPGGPHPLTDTQYF.

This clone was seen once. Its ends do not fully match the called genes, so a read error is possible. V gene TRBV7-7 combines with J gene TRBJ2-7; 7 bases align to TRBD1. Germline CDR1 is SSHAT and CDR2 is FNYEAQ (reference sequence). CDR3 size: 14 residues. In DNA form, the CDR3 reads TGTGCTAGCAGCCCCTCCAGGGGGAACTACGAGCAGTACTTC. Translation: CASSPSRGNYEQYF.

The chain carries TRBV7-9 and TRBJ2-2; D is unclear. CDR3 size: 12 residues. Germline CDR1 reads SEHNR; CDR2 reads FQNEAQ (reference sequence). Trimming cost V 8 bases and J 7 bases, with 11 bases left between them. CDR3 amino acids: CASRETVGELFF. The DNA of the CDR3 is TGTGCCAGCCGAGAGACGGTCGGGGAGCTGTTTTTT.

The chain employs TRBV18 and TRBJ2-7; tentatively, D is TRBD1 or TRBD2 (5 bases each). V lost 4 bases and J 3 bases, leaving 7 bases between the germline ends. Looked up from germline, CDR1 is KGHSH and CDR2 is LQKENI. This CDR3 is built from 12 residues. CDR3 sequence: CASSRDDYEQYF. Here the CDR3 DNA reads TGTGCCAGCTCACGGGACGACTACGAGCAGTACTTC. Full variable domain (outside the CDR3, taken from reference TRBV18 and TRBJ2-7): NAGVMQNPRHLVRRRGQEARLRCSPMKGHSHVYWYRQLPEEGLKFMVYLQKENIIDESGMPKERFSAEFPKEGPSILRIQQVVRGDSAAYFCASSRDDYEQYFGPGTRLTVT.

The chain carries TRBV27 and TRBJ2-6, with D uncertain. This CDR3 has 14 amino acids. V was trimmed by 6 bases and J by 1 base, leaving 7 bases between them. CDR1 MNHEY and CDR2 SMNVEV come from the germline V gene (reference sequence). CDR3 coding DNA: TGTGCCAGCAGGGTTCTATCTGGGGCCAACGTCCTGACTTTC. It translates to CASRVLSGANVLTF.

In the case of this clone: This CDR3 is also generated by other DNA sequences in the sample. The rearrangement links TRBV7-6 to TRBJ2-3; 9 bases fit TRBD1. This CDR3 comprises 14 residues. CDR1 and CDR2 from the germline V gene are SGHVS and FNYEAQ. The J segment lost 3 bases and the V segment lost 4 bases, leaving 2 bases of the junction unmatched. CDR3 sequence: CASSSGQGTDTQYF. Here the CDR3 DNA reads TGTGCCAGCAGCTCGGGACAGGGTACAGATACGCAGTATTTT.

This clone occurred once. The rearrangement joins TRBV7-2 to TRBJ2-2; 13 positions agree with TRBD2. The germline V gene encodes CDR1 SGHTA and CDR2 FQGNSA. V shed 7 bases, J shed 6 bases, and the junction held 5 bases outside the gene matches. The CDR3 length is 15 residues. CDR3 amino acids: CASTVTSGRAGELFF. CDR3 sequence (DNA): TGTGCCAGCACAGTAACTAGCGGGAGGGCCGGGGAGCTGTTTTTT.

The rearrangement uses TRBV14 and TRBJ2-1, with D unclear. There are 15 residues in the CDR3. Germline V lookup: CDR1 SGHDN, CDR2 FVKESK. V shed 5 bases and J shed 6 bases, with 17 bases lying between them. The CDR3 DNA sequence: TGTGCCAGCAGCTATCACTTGAACTACTTCAATGAGCAGTTCTTC. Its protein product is CASSYHLNYFNEQFF.

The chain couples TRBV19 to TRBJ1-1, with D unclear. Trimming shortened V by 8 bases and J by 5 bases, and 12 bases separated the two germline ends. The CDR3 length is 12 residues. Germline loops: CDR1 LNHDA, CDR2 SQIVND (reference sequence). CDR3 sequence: CASALRGTEAFF. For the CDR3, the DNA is TGTGCCAGTGCACTCCGAGGTACTGAAGCTTTCTTT.

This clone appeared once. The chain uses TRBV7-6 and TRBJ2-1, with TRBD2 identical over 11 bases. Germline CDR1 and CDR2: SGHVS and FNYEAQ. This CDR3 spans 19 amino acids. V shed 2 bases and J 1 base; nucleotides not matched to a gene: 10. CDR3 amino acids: CASSLNLGLAEKSYNEQFF. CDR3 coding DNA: TGTGCCAGCAGCTTAAATCTGGGACTAGCGGAGAAATCCTACAATGAGCAGTTCTTC.

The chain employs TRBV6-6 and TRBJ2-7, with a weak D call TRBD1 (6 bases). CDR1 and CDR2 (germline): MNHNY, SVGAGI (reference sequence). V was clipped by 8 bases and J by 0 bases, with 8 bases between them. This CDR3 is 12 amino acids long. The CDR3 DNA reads TGTGCCAGCGGGACAAGCTCCTACGAGCAGTACTTC. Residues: CASGTSSYEQYF.

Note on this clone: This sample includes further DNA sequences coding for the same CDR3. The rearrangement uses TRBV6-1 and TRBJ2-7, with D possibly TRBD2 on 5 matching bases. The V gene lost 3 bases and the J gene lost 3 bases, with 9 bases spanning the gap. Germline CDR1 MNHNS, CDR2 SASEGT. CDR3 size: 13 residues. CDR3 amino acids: CASSDPGSYEQYF. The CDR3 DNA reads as TGTGCCAGCAGTGACCCGGGGAGCTACGAGCAGTACTTC.

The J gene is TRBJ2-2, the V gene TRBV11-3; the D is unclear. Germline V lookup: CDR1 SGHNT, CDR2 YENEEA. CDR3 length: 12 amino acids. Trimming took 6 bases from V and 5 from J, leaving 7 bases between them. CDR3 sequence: CASSRATGELFF. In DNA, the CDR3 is TGTGCCAGCAGTAGGGCGACCGGGGAGCTGTTTTTT.